The source of this T cell receptor (beta chain) is a study of shared clonotypes between healthy human individuals. Study in general: Researchers drew samples from a couple of women and a few men aged 18 to 49. Study-wide points: Sampling covered blood only; tissue repertoires likely differ.

Concerning this clone: Its antigen is unidentified.

Genomic DNA of each subset was evenly split across several immunoSEQ plates. Using ten immunoSEQ deep assay plates, investigators sequenced unsorted PBMC DNA. Clones were read by immunoSEQ multiplex PCR, and TCRdb kept only the in-frame ones, dropping some. The sample includes about 560,000 clones, roughly 79% of them seen just once. The CDR3 sequence is 14 residues long. Per germline, CDR1 LNHDA and CDR2 SQIVND (reference sequence). V gave up 5 bases and J gave up 6 bases, with 13 bases separating them. What was sequenced was PBMCs. The TCR comes from a woman aged 40 to 50 in good health. Some clones in this sample may be carry-over from other donors' samples. V is TRBV19 and J is TRBJ1-4; perhaps TRBD1 as D (6 bases). DNA for the CDR3: TGTGCCAGTAGTCAGAGGGGGGATCATGAAAAACTGTTTTTT. Translating it yields CASSQRGDHEKLFF.